Presented here are 26 T cell receptor beta chains from one specimen sequenced in a study of blood T cells in healthy people across ages. A sample-barcoded 5' primer and a J-beta primer mix were used in a second PCR of roughly 6 to 11 cycles. TCRdb called the 5' RACE reads again in MiXCR, with one record for every CDR3 protein. The repertoire holds over a million distinct CDR3 sequences, with around two fifths as singletons. Sequencing was done on a sample of blood. The receptors stem from a woman aged 18-30 years in good health.

The chain employs TRBV6-5 and TRBJ2-3; D is uncertain. Per germline, CDR1 MNHEY and CDR2 SVGAGI. This CDR3 contains 14 residues. The V end lost 5 bases, the J end lost 1 base, and 10 bases lay between the germline ends. The CDR3 DNA sequence: TGTGCCAGCAGTCGTTTCCGGGGCACAGATACGCAGTATTTT. Its translation: CASSRFRGTDTQYF.

The chain recombines TRBV3-1 with TRBJ2-7; perhaps TRBD1 as D (6 bases). V shed 2 bases and J shed 0 bases, with 8 bases lying between them. The CDR3 runs to 14 residues. Germline V lookup: CDR1 LGHDT, CDR2 YNNKEL (reference sequence). The CDR3 reads CASSQLGASYEQYF. CDR3 DNA: TGTGCCAGCAGCCAACTGGGGGCCTCCTACGAGCAGTACTTC.

V and J are TRBV20-1 and TRBJ1-5; 8 bases agree with TRBD1. Germline V gives CDR1 DFQATT, CDR2 SNEGSKA (reference sequence). The CDR3 consists of 16 residues. V was clipped by 0 bases and J by 4 bases; unmatched bases: 8. In DNA, the CDR3 is TGCAGTGCTAGAGATCAGTTCGACAGGGGAAATCAGCCCCAGCATTTT. Its translation is CSARDQFDRGNQPQHF.

This rearrangement joins TRBV10-3 to TRBJ1-1, with TRBD1 matching 7 bases. Germline-derived CDR1 and CDR2 are ENHRY and SYGVKD. Trimming took 4 bases from V and 6 from J; bases not matched to a gene: 8. CDR3 length: 14 amino acids. CDR3 sequence reads: CAISGRGGTAEAFF. In DNA form, the CDR3 reads TGTGCCATCAGTGGGCGGGGAGGGACAGCTGAAGCTTTCTTT.

The chain couples TRBV6-1 to TRBJ2-7; D gene uncertain. Per germline, CDR1 MNHNS and CDR2 SASEGT. CDR3 length equals 15 residues. V was trimmed by 7 bases and J by 2 bases, leaving 18 bases between them. In DNA, the CDR3 is TGTGCCAGCACCCCCGTCCTGGATGGTACCTACGAGCAGTACTTC. Its protein is CASTPVLDGTYEQYF.

This chain links TRBV20-1 with TRBJ2-6, with D maybe TRBD2 (5 bases). There are 15 residues in the CDR3. Trimming took off 0 bases at V and 4 bases at J, with 10 bases between the two ends. CDR1 is DFQATT and CDR2 is SNEGSKA in the germline V gene (reference sequence). CDR3 sequence: CSARDAGGGANVLTF. The CDR3 DNA reads as TGCAGTGCTAGAGATGCGGGTGGGGGGGCCAACGTCCTGACTTTC.

This clonotype has just one count. This chain connects TRBV9 to TRBJ2-5; the match to TRBD2 covers 9 bases. Germline CDR1 SGDLS, CDR2 YYNGEE. This CDR3 has 16 amino acids. J was trimmed by 1 base and V by 0 bases; bases with no gene match: 4. The CDR3 nucleotides are TGTGCCAGCAGCGTAGGTACTAGCGGGCCCCAAGAGACCCAGTACTTC. Its translation: CASSVGTSGPQETQYF. The full variable domain, with the rest looked up from reference TRBV9 and TRBJ2-5, is DSGVTQTPKHLITATGQRVTLRCSPRSGDLSVYWYQQSLDQGLQFLIQYYNGEERAKGNILERFSAQQFPDLHSELNLSSLELGDSALYFCASSVGTSGPQETQYFGPGTRLLVL.

The chain employs TRBV10-3 and TRBJ1-6; 11 nucleotides line up with TRBD1. CDR1 and CDR2 (germline): ENHRY, SYGVKD. Germline trimming cut 4 bases from V and 7 bases from J; bases unmatched to any gene: 0. The length of the CDR3 is 14 residues. CDR3 in amino acids: CAISGTGGNSPLHF. CDR3 nucleotide sequence: TGTGCCATCAGTGGGACAGGGGGCAATTCACCCCTCCACTTT.

The sample holds many counts of this clonotype. The V gene is TRBV10-3, the J gene TRBJ2-2, with D possibly TRBD1 on 5 matching bases. CDR3 length: 15 amino acids. V was pared by 6 bases and J by 1 base, with 12 bases between. The germline CDR1 and CDR2 sequences are ENHRY and SYGVKD. For the CDR3, the DNA is TGTGCCATCAGGAGTTCGACAGTGAACACCGGGGAGCTGTTTTTT. Encoded protein: CAIRSSTVNTGELFF.

The gene calls are TRBV2 and TRBJ2-7; 12 positions match TRBD2. V lost 1 base, J lost 6 bases, and 10 bases stayed unmatched. CDR3 size: 17 residues. Per the germline V gene, CDR1 is SNHLY and CDR2 is FYNNEI. The CDR3 DNA reads as TGTGCCAGCAGTGAAGGAAGGACTAGCGGGACGGGGCCCGAGCAGTACTTC. Translated, it gives CASSEGRTSGTGPEQYF.

This clonotype was counted a few times. The rearrangement links TRBV12-3 or TRBV12-4 to TRBJ2-1; 7 bases align to TRBD1. The ends lost 4 bases at V and 8 bases at J; junction bases unmatched: 11. This CDR3 region has 15 residues. The CDR3 sequence: CASSSGQSLLDEQFF. Here the CDR3 DNA reads TGTGCCAGCAGTTCGGGACAGTCCCTTTTGGATGAGCAGTTCTTC.

The table lists this clonotype with a few counts. The V gene is TRBV20-1, the J gene TRBJ2-1; D perhaps matches TRBD1 (6 bases). CDR1 and CDR2 (germline): DFQATT, SNEGSKA (reference sequence). Between the trimmed V and J ends, which lost 0 bases and 4 bases, there was a span of 16 bases. This CDR3 has 16 amino acids. The CDR3 region has the DNA TGCAGTGCTAGAGATCCGGGGACATCCCGTTACAATGAGCAGTTCTTC. Translating it yields CSARDPGTSRYNEQFF.

This clonotype was counted between two and nine times. This chain uses TRBV27 with TRBJ1-2, with D maybe TRBD1 (6 bases). The germline CDR1 and CDR2 sequences are MNHEY and SMNVEV (reference sequence). The CDR3 extends over 16 amino acids. Trimming stripped 5 bases from V and 8 bases from J, with 24 bases between. In DNA form, the CDR3 reads TGTGCCAGCAGTCCGGGAGCCGGGACACCGGCGGGCGGCTACACCTTC. Translation gives CASSPGAGTPAGGYTF.

In this sample, this clonotype turned up a few times. The rearrangement links TRBV28 to TRBJ1-6; no definite D call. In germline, CDR1 is MDHEN, CDR2 SYDVKM. The CDR3 has 13 amino acids. V lost 6 bases and J lost 7, with 10 bases in between. The CDR3 loop reads CASRLAWNSPLHF. CDR3 nucleotides: TGTGCCAGCAGACTCGCCTGGAATTCACCCCTCCACTTT.

The genes are TRBV2 and TRBJ2-7; D not certain. Germline V gene lookup returns CDR1 SNHLY and CDR2 FYNNEI. V gave up 3 bases and J gave up 0 bases, with 9 bases separating them. The CDR3 has 14 residues. CDR3 coding DNA: TGTGCCAGCAGTGATGATGGGAACTCCTACGAGCAGTACTTC. It yields the protein CASSDDGNSYEQYF.

A few counts support this clonotype. V is TRBV11-2 and J is TRBJ2-7; either TRBD1 or TRBD2 may fit D (5 bases each). Trimming took 6 bases from V and 3 from J, leaving 12 bases between them. The CDR3 is 13 residues long. CDR1 and CDR2 (germline): SGHAT, FQNNGV. CDR3 region: CASRPGRIYEQYF. CDR3 DNA sequence: TGTGCCAGCAGGCCGGGACGCATCTACGAGCAGTACTTC.

The J gene is TRBJ2-7, the V gene TRBV5-1; 9 bases are shared with TRBD1. V gave up 0 bases and J gave up 7 bases; unmatched junction bases: 5. CDR1 and CDR2 from the germline V gene are SGHRS and YFSETQ. The CDR3 loop spans 14 amino acids. CDR3 sequence (DNA): TGCGCCAGCAGCTTGGCCGGGACAGGGCAGGAGCAGTACTTC. As protein: CASSLAGTGQEQYF.

The CDR3 loop reads CASSIGGAYNEQYF. CDR3 nucleotide sequence: TGTGCCAGTAGTATAGGGGGGGCTTACAATGAGCAGTACTTC. The J gene is TRBJ2-4, the V gene TRBV19; D possibly uses TRBD1 or TRBD2 (6 bases each). The length of the CDR3 is 14 residues. In germline, CDR1 is LNHDA, CDR2 SQIVND (reference sequence). Trimming shortened V by 1 base and J by 13 bases, and 17 bases separated the two germline ends.

The rearrangement uses TRBV12-3 or TRBV12-4 and TRBJ1-4; 11 bases are shared with TRBD1. The CDR3 contains 16 residues. V lost 3 bases and J lost 3; bases outside the gene matches: 3. The chain's CDR3 is CASSFGDRGANEKLFF. Written as DNA, the CDR3 is TGTGCCAGCAGTTTTGGGGACAGGGGGGCTAATGAAAAACTGTTTTTT.

As concerns this clonotype: This may arise from a read error, as a much more abundant clone is one base away. The chain joins TRBV7-9 to TRBJ1-6; 9 bases are a match to TRBD1. The CDR3 extends over 14 amino acids. Looked up from germline, CDR1 is SEHNR and CDR2 is FQNEAQ (reference sequence). In DNA form, the CDR3 reads TGTGCCAGCAGCCGGGGACAGGGTAATCCACCCCTCCACTTT. Its translation is CASSRGQGNPPLHF.

This clonotype was picked up a small number of times. The gene calls are TRBV7-2 and TRBJ2-3; TRBD2 might be the D (6 bases). From germline, CDR1 is SGHTA and CDR2 FQGNSA. The CDR3 has 16 residues. The V end lost 1 base, the J end lost 4 bases, and 15 bases lay between the germline ends. Here the CDR3 DNA reads TGTGCCAGCAGCTTAGTGGGCCTAGCGTCGCCAGATACGCAGTATTTT. This codes for CASSLVGLASPDTQYF.

The rearrangement joins TRBV25-1 to TRBJ2-7; TRBD1 aligns across 9 bases. Germline loops: CDR1 MGHDK, CDR2 SYGVNS. Trimming took 5 bases from V and 2 from J; bases not matched to a gene: 13. The CDR3 contains 17 residues. This chain's CDR3 is CASSTGTGLRNTYEQYF. CDR3 sequence (DNA): TGTGCCAGCAGTACCGGGACAGGGCTCCGCAACACCTACGAGCAGTACTTC.

The chain combines TRBV6-5 with TRBJ2-1, with D perhaps matching TRBD1 (5 bases). Germline CDR1 reads MNHEY; CDR2 reads SVGAGI. Trimming took off 6 bases at V and 2 bases at J, with 11 bases between the two ends. The length of the CDR3 is 14 residues. The CDR3 reads CASRGPGTYNEQFF. As DNA, the CDR3 is TGTGCCAGCAGGGGCCCAGGGACCTACAATGAGCAGTTCTTC.

This chain joins TRBV7-9 and TRBJ2-5; D possibly corresponds to TRBD2 (8 bases). Germline V gives CDR1 SEHNR, CDR2 FQNEAQ (reference sequence). The CDR3 extends over 16 amino acids. V was trimmed by 2 bases and J by 4 bases, leaving 17 bases between them. CDR3 sequence: CASSLPGLGGRETQYF. CDR3 in DNA: TGTGCCAGCAGCTTACCGGGACTAGGGGGCCGAGAGACCCAGTACTTC.

This clonotype was seen a few times. The V and J genes are TRBV19 and TRBJ2-1, with D possibly being TRBD1 (6 bases). The CDR3 length is 15 residues. In germline, CDR1 is LNHDA, CDR2 SQIVND (reference sequence). V lost 3 bases, J lost 6 bases, and 15 bases lay in between. CDR3 region: CASSIRDKDSNEQFF. CDR3 coding DNA: TGTGCCAGTAGTATTAGGGATAAGGACAGCAATGAGCAGTTCTTC. Complete variable domain (other parts from reference TRBV19 and TRBJ2-1): DGGITQSPKYLFRKEGQNVTLSCEQNLNHDAMYWYRQDPGQGLRLIYYSQIVNDFQKGDIAEGYSVSREKKESFPLTVTSAQKNPTAFYLCASSIRDKDSNEQFFGPGTRLTVL.

Notes on this clonotype: One junction end disagrees with the germline gene, perhaps due to a read error. V and J are TRBV4-2 and TRBJ1-4; a possible D gene is TRBD1 (5 bases). CDR1 is LGHNA, CDR2 YNFKEQ, per germline. The length of the CDR3 is 16 residues. The CDR3 nucleotides are TGTGCCAGCGGCCAAGATCTGTCAGGGAGGAATGAAAAACTGTTTTTT. Its protein product is CASGQDLSGRNEKLFF.